These 24 T cell receptor beta chains originate from one sample sequenced in a study of cytomegalovirus exposure and HLA in healthy donors. PCR involved 60 Vbeta and 13 Jbeta primers. Produced via immunoSEQ multiplex PCR; TCRdb's table is partial and in-frame only. The sample holds fewer than 200,000 clones, 81% seen once. The sequencing sample was made of PBMCs. Receptors were obtained from a woman between 50 and 59 years old in good health and CMV-seronegative.

With regard to this clone: In the same sample, other DNA sequences code for this CDR3. The chain combines TRBV4-3 with TRBJ1-2, with a possible D match to TRBD1 (5 bases). V was shortened by 1 base and J by 3 bases, with 18 bases between the two germline ends. The CDR3 runs 17 residues. In germline, CDR1 is LGHNA, CDR2 YSLEER. CDR3 sequence (DNA): TGCGCCAGCAGCCAAGGTCTGGATCGTGGAGGGGACTATGGCTACACCTTC. Its translation: CASSQGLDRGGDYGYTF.

The chain joins TRBV5-1 to TRBJ2-1; TRBD2 agrees at 8 bases. CDR3 length: 14 residues. Germline CDR1 is SGHRS and CDR2 is YFSETQ. The V and J ends lost 7 bases and 7 bases, in that order; junction bases with no gene match: 10. CDR3 region: CASGLGLGINEQFF. DNA for the CDR3: TGCGCCAGCGGGTTGGGACTAGGGATAAATGAGCAGTTCTTC.

The J gene is TRBJ2-5, the V gene TRBV9; tentatively, D is TRBD2 (6 bases). Trimming took 0 bases from V and 5 from J, leaving 14 bases between them. This CDR3 has 15 amino acids. Germline lookup yields CDR1 SGDLS and CDR2 YYNGEE. The DNA for the CDR3 is TGTGCCAGCAGCGTAGCTACGGGGACTTCGGAGACCCAGTACTTC. Translation: CASSVATGTSETQYF.

The DNA for the CDR3 is TGTGCCAGCAGTCCCGGGACTAGCAGGGAGCAGTACTTC. This gives the protein CASSPGTSREQYF. The rearrangement uses TRBV27 and TRBJ2-7; 9 positions agree with TRBD2. This CDR3 spans 13 amino acids. The V and J ends lost 5 bases and 7 bases, in that order; junction bases with no gene match: 6. CDR1 is MNHEY and CDR2 is SMNVEV in the germline V gene (reference sequence).

As to this clone: The identical CDR3 is also encoded by other nucleotide sequences in the sample. The V call is TRBV19, the J call TRBJ2-5; weak D call: TRBD1 (5 bases). Germline CDR1 and CDR2: LNHDA and SQIVND (reference sequence). V gave up 6 bases and J gave up 1 base, with 9 bases separating them. This CDR3 is 13 amino acids long. The CDR3 nucleotides read TGTGCCAGTAGCACAGGTTCCCAAGAGACCCAGTACTTC. It codes for CASSTGSQETQYF.

This chain uses TRBV4-3 with TRBJ2-5; TRBD2 matches 8 bases. The CDR3 spans 17 residues. V dropped 0 bases and J dropped 5; count of bases not matched to a gene: 11. Germline CDR1 is LGHNA and CDR2 is YSLEER. The CDR3 sequence: CASSQDLIGGGLETQYF. Written as DNA, the CDR3 is TGCGCCAGCAGCCAAGATCTCATCGGCGGGGGGCTGGAGACCCAGTACTTC.

The chain combines TRBV19 with TRBJ1-5; 7 bases agree with TRBD1. V dropped 1 base and J dropped 9; count of bases not matched to a gene: 6. The CDR3 length is 14 residues. In germline, CDR1 is LNHDA, CDR2 SQIVND (reference sequence). The CDR3 loop is CASSIGTGEAPQHF. The CDR3 nucleotides are TGTGCCAGTAGTATAGGGACAGGAGAGGCGCCCCAGCATTTT.

This sequence joins TRBV11-3 and TRBJ2-7, with D uncertain. Trimming shortened V by 3 bases and J by 4 bases, and 10 bases separated the two germline ends. This CDR3 spans 13 amino acids. Per germline, CDR1 SGHNT and CDR2 YENEEA. The CDR3 protein is CASSLEQSYEQYF. DNA of the CDR3: TGTGCCAGCAGCTTGGAACAGTCGTACGAGCAGTACTTC.

The chain combines TRBV7-2 with TRBJ2-3, with TRBD2 identical over 7 bases. Germline V gene sequence: CDR1 SGHTA, CDR2 FQGNSA. The CDR3 is 16 amino acids. The trim removed 6 bases at V and 4 bases at J, leaving 13 bases unmatched. The CDR3 region has the DNA TGTGCCAGCAGGTCGGCCCGGGGGGTATGGGCAGATACGCAGTATTTT. Its protein product is CASRSARGVWADTQYF.

This clone appeared a single time. The chain is built from TRBV7-2 and TRBJ2-2, with TRBD1 as a possible D gene (6 bases). Between the trimmed V and J ends, which lost 5 bases and 5 bases, there was a span of 9 bases. Germline V gives CDR1 SGHTA, CDR2 FQGNSA. The CDR3 consists of 13 residues. CDR3 nucleotide sequence: TGTGCCAGCAGCCCTGGACAGACCGGGGAGCTGTTTTTT. Amino acids: CASSPGQTGELFF.

This clone has a single count. The chain couples TRBV7-2 to TRBJ2-7; the match to TRBD2 covers 7 bases. CDR3 length: 15 residues. Germline CDR1 is SGHTA and CDR2 is FQGNSA. Unmatched junction bases numbered 5, after V lost 1 base and J lost 2 bases. This CDR3 is CASSLGHLAAYEQYF. Here the CDR3 DNA reads TGTGCCAGCAGCTTAGGGCATCTAGCGGCCTACGAGCAGTACTTC. The whole variable domain, filled in from reference TRBV7-2 and TRBJ2-7, reads GAGVSQSPSNKVTEKGKDVELRCDPISGHTALYWYRQSLGQGLEFLIYFQGNSAPDKSGLPSDRFSAERTGGSVSTLTIQRTQQEDSAVYLCASSLGHLAAYEQYFGPGTRLTVT.

The chain uses TRBV2 and TRBJ2-5; no definite D call. With the DNA end fitting TRBJ2-7 better, the J assignment may be wrong. Germline lookup yields CDR1 SNHLY and CDR2 FYNNEI. CDR3 length: 11 amino acids. The DNA of the CDR3 is TGTGCCACCAAATTCGGGTACGAGCAGTACTTC. This translates into CATKFGYEQYF.

The chain uses TRBV10-3 and TRBJ2-1; possible D gene TRBD2, 5 bases. V was trimmed by 2 bases and J by 0 bases, leaving 20 bases between them. From germline, CDR1 is ENHRY and CDR2 SYGVKD. This CDR3 is 19 amino acids long. As DNA, the CDR3 is TGTGCCATCAGTGAGAGTCCCACTCGGGGAACCGGCTCCTACAATGAGCAGTTCTTC. Its translation is CAISESPTRGTGSYNEQFF.

The J gene is TRBJ1-3, the V gene TRBV7-2; the D gene is possibly TRBD1 (6 bases). V was pared by 5 bases and J by 2 bases, with 16 bases between. In germline, CDR1 is SGHTA, CDR2 FQGNSA. There are 16 residues in the CDR3. In DNA form, the CDR3 reads TGTGCCAGCAGCACCGACAGGCCGCTGACTGGAAACACCATATATTTT. Translation gives CASSTDRPLTGNTIYF.

CDR3 residues: CASSAGTEDQPQHF. The CDR3 DNA reads TGTGCCAGCAGCGCCGGGACAGAAGATCAGCCCCAGCATTTT. The chain has TRBV9 and TRBJ1-5, with 7 bases fitting TRBD1. The CDR3 covers 14 residues. V shed 3 bases and J 5 bases; nucleotides not matched to a gene: 5. Germline CDR1 SGDLS, CDR2 YYNGEE.

Only a few counts were recorded for this clone. The junction and the germline gene differ at one end; a read error may be behind it. V is TRBV7-9 and J is TRBJ1-2, with TRBD1 as a possible D gene (6 bases). Looked up from germline, CDR1 is SEHNR and CDR2 is FQNEAQ (reference sequence). The CDR3 is made up of 11 amino acids. The CDR3 bases are TGTTCCAGCAGAGGGGGGGGCGGCTACACCTTC. Its translation: CSSRGGGGYTF.

This clone showed up just once. V and J are TRBV18 and TRBJ1-4; 7 bases match TRBD1. The CDR3 is 15 residues long. Unmatched junction bases numbered 5, after V lost 4 bases and J lost 3 bases. Germline CDR1 reads KGHSH; CDR2 reads LQKENI. The DNA for the CDR3 is TGTGCCAGCTCACTACAGGGGAATTCTAATGAAAAACTGTTTTTT. It specifies CASSLQGNSNEKLFF.

The V and J genes are TRBV5-1 and TRBJ1-3; 7 bases match TRBD1. With 3 bases clipped from V and 0 bases from J, the junction kept 9 bases outside the gene matches. Germline CDR1 reads SGHRS; CDR2 reads YFSETQ. The CDR3 is made up of 17 amino acids. The CDR3 reads CASSSQSGQNSGNTIYF. The CDR3 nucleotides are TGCGCCAGCAGCTCACAATCGGGACAGAACTCTGGAAACACCATATATTTT.

V is TRBV25-1 and J is TRBJ1-5, with D unresolved. V lost 4 bases and J 1 base, leaving 8 bases between the germline ends. Germline CDR1 reads MGHDK; CDR2 reads SYGVNS. This CDR3 region has 14 residues. The CDR3 sequence is CASSGLESNQPQHF. In DNA, the CDR3 is TGTGCCAGCAGTGGTCTTGAGAGCAATCAGCCCCAGCATTTT.

V is TRBV7-2 and J is TRBJ1-2; 7 bases map to TRBD1. The CDR3 has 14 residues. V was clipped by 5 bases and J by 6 bases; unmatched bases: 9. The germline V gene encodes CDR1 SGHTA and CDR2 FQGNSA. CDR3 bases: TGTGCCAGCAGCCGACAGGGTACGATCGATGGCTACACCTTC. Amino acids: CASSRQGTIDGYTF. The full variable domain, rest sourced from reference TRBV7-2 and TRBJ1-2, is GAGVSQSPSNKVTEKGKDVELRCDPISGHTALYWYRQSLGQGLEFLIYFQGNSAPDKSGLPSDRFSAERTGGSVSTLTIQRTQQEDSAVYLCASSRQGTIDGYTFGSGTRLTVV.

The J gene is TRBJ1-1, the V gene TRBV9; D gene ambiguous. V was trimmed by 5 bases and J by 4 bases, leaving 9 bases between them. The CDR3 is made up of 12 amino acids. Germline V gives CDR1 SGDLS, CDR2 YYNGEE. In DNA, the CDR3 is TGTGCCAGCAGTTCCCGGGGCACTGAAGCTTTCTTT. Protein product: CASSSRGTEAFF. Using reference TRBV9 and TRBJ1-1 for the parts outside the CDR3, the full variable domain is DSGVTQTPKHLITATGQRVTLRCSPRSGDLSVYWYQQSLDQGLQFLIQYYNGEERAKGNILERFSAQQFPDLHSELNLSSLELGDSALYFCASSSRGTEAFFGQGTRLTVV.

The rearrangement uses TRBV29-1 and TRBJ2-1; 7 positions match TRBD1. The CDR3 loop spans 12 amino acids. Germline lookup yields CDR1 SQVTM and CDR2 ANQGSEA. V gave up 4 bases and J gave up 4 bases; unmatched junction bases: 1. CDR3 sequence: CSVATGYNEQFF. The CDR3 region has the DNA TGCAGCGTTGCGACAGGGTACAATGAGCAGTTCTTC.

The rearrangement uses TRBV7-6 and TRBJ1-1; D is uncertain. The CDR3 extends over 14 amino acids. V shed 4 bases and J shed 1 base, with 10 bases lying between them. CDR1 and CDR2 from the germline V gene are SGHVS and FNYEAQ. In nucleotides, the CDR3 is TGTGCCAGCAGCTCCCTCGTACAGAACACTGAAGCTTTCTTT. Protein: CASSSLVQNTEAFF. The full variable domain, its missing parts supplied by reference TRBV7-6 and TRBJ1-1, is GAGVSQSPRYKVTKRGQDVALRCDPISGHVSLYWYRQALGQGPEFLTYFNYEAQQDKSGLPNDRFSAERPEGSISTLTIQRTEQRDSAMYRCASSSLVQNTEAFFGQGTRLTVV.

The rearrangement uses TRBV6-5 and TRBJ2-7; 7 nucleotides line up with TRBD1. J gave up 2 bases and V 2 bases, and 6 bases lay outside the gene matches. The germline V gene has CDR1 MNHEY and CDR2 SVGAGI. The CDR3 loop spans 15 amino acids. CDR3 protein: CASSYRPGQTYEQYF. DNA of the CDR3: TGTGCCAGCAGTTACCGGCCGGGACAGACCTACGAGCAGTACTTC.